This T cell receptor beta chain was sequenced for a study of HIV-infected children after antiretroviral therapy interruption. Study context: In continuous treatment, analyzed samples were from weeks 0, 48 and 150.

This clonotype was seen many times. Unique molecular identifiers were included in an RNA-based 3' RACE TCR library. TCRdb re-analysed the 3' RACE reads in MiXCR, keeping a single row per CDR3 protein. Of about 89,000 distinct CDR3 sequences listed, around 6.9% are singletons. CDR1 is MDHEN, CDR2 SYDVKM, per germline. The CDR3 consists of 13 residues. Trimming cost V 10 bases and J 8 bases, with 17 bases left between them. Treatment: PENTA 11 planned treatment interruption arm or continuous ART arm. The V call is TRBV28, the J call TRBJ2-2; maybe TRBD1 (5 bases). The sequence came from a pool of human donors with HIV. The sequenced sample was CD45RA+ CD4+ T cells from PBMCs, pooled from several time points, obtained from a donor given antiretroviral therapy, either interrupted or continuous. Stated subset: naive CD4+ CD45RA+ CD45RO- T cells. The CDR3 is CATADASGGELFF. CDR3 sequence (DNA): TGTGCCACCGCGGACGCCTCAGGGGGGGAGCTGTTTTTT.